Shown below are 8 T cell receptor beta chains from a single sample sequenced in a study of control samples from healthy donors and cancer patients. The method was immunoSEQ multiplex PCR; TCRdb's version includes in-frame clones alone and lacks a portion of them. The sample lists around 77,000 clones, approximately 92% seen once, with approximately 5.8% in the top ten. The material sequenced was blood. The receptors stem from a woman aged 60-75 years in good health.

This clone appeared a few times. The rearrangement links TRBV6-4 to TRBJ2-4; 9 nucleotides line up with TRBD1. With V trimmed by 0 bases and J by 6 bases, 6 bases remained unmatched. Germline V gene lookup returns CDR1 MRHNA and CDR2 SNTAGT. The CDR3 extends over 16 amino acids. In DNA form, the CDR3 reads TGTGCCAGCAGTGACTCGATAGACAGGGGGATAAACATTCAGTACTTC. Its translation: CASSDSIDRGINIQYF.

CDR3 in DNA: TGTGCCAGCAGTTTAGGGTGGACAGGGGTTAATGAGCAGTTCTTC. It translates to CASSLGWTGVNEQFF. The chain couples TRBV27 to TRBJ2-1, with 9 nucleotides matching TRBD1. The V gene's germline CDR1 is MNHEY and CDR2 SMNVEV (reference sequence). This CDR3 has 15 amino acids. The junction had 6 bases not matched to a gene; V was cut back by 2 bases and J by 7 bases.

V and J are TRBV27 and TRBJ2-4; 7 bases align to TRBD1. J lost 0 bases, V lost 1 base, and 12 bases had no gene match. CDR3 length equals 19 residues. The germline V gene encodes CDR1 MNHEY and CDR2 SMNVEV (reference sequence). In nucleotides, the CDR3 is TGTGCCAGCAGTTTATTATCGGGAACAGGGGCGGGAGCCAAAAACATTCAGTACTTC. This encodes CASSLLSGTGAGAKNIQYF.

V gene TRBV28 combines with J gene TRBJ1-4; tentative D call: TRBD1 (5 bases). Trimming cost V 2 bases and J 11 bases, with 21 bases left between them. The CDR3 has 16 amino acids. The V gene's germline CDR1 is MDHEN and CDR2 SYDVKM. CDR3 amino acids: CASSLLETAPSRKLFF. DNA of the CDR3: TGTGCCAGCAGTTTACTTGAGACAGCCCCTAGCCGGAAACTGTTTTTT.

This rearrangement joins TRBV3-1 (or the pseudogene TRBV3-2) to TRBJ1-6, with D hard to call. CDR1 is LGHDT and CDR2 is YNNKEL in the germline V gene (reference sequence). The CDR3 is 12 residues long. V lost 2 bases and J 11 bases, leaving 7 bases between the germline ends. In DNA form, the CDR3 reads TGTGCCAGCAGCCAATCCGGGACACCCCTCCACTTT. It encodes CASSQSGTPLHF.

The rearrangement joins TRBV12-2 to TRBJ1-4; no check of the table's D call, TRBD1, against the DNA was made. TRBV12-2 is reported as a pseudogene. The CDR3 runs to 16 residues. The CDR3 loop is CASRTSRGGTNEKLFF. The CDR3 DNA sequence: TGTGCAAGTCGCACCTCCAGGGGTGGGACTAATGAAAAACTGTTTTTT.

The chain links TRBV9 to TRBJ2-7; D might be TRBD1 (6 bases). Trimming removed 0 bases from V and 2 bases from J, with 12 bases in between. The length of the CDR3 is 15 residues. Looked up from germline, CDR1 is SGDLS and CDR2 is YYNGEE. CDR3 sequence: CASSVGAGTPYEQYF. CDR3 sequence (DNA): TGTGCCAGCAGCGTAGGGGCCGGGACACCCTACGAGCAGTACTTC.

The chain combines TRBV7-2 with TRBJ1-2; 7 positions match TRBD1. The germline gives CDR1 SGHTA, CDR2 FQGNSA. This CDR3 contains 13 residues. J lost 4 bases, V lost 2 bases, and 1 base had no gene match. The CDR3 region has the DNA TGTGCCAGCAGCTTAAACAGGGGCTATGGCTACACCTTC. It yields the protein CASSLNRGYGYTF.